Listed below are T cell receptor beta chains from one sample, sequenced in a study of ipilimumab plus nivolumab after autologous stem cell transplantation. Assay: immunoSEQ multiplex PCR; the TCRdb copy retains only in-frame clones and omits some. The sample yields over 80,000 clones, 65% to 85% seen once. This specimen was PBMCs, taken in a trial of ipilimumab plus nivolumab as post-transplant consolidation. These receptors originate from a male donor with diffuse large B-cell lymphoma. The CDR3 runs from the conserved cysteine through the conserved F or W. The D gene is left open where the match is weak. Clone size appears in some rows only: once, few, many, or a class for an expanded clone.

J | V | size | D | CDR3 | DNA
TRBJ1-1 | TRBV7-9 | NA | NA | CASSPPGGSYTEAFF | TGTGCCAGCAGCCCCCCGGGGGGGTCGTACACTGAAGCTTTCTTT
TRBJ2-7 | TRBV7-2 | NA | NA | CASSLVPEGRNEQYF | TGTGCCAGCAGCTTAGTACCAGAGGGGCGCAACGAGCAGTACTTC
TRBJ1-2 | TRBV14 | NA | NA | CASSEGSGYGYTF | TGTGCCAGCAGCGAGGGATCGGGGTATGGCTACACCTTC
TRBJ1-2 | TRBV2 | once | NA | CATPRGGGGYTF | TGTGCCACCCCCCGGGGGGGTGGTGGCTACACCTTC
TRBJ1-1 | TRBV11-3 | NA | TRBD1 | CASSKDRGTEAFF | TGTGCCAGCAGCAAGGACAGGGGCACTGAAGCTTTCTTT
TRBJ2-5 | TRBV5-4 | NA | NA | CASSLAGRHQETQYF | TGTGCCAGCAGCTTGGCCGGCAGGCACCAAGAGACCCAGTACTTC
TRBJ2-7 | TRBV7-9 | medium-sized | TRBD1 | CASSLESGQSPYEQYF | TGTGCCAGCAGCTTAGAATCGGGACAGAGCCCCTACGAGCAGTACTTC
TRBJ1-5 | TRBV30 | NA | NA | CAWSVSAGYDQPQHF | TGTGCCTGGAGTGTATCGGCAGGGTACGATCAACCCCAGCATTTT
TRBJ1-5 | TRBV12-5 | NA | NA | CASGPTGGNNQPQHF | TGTGCTAGTGGTCCCACCGGGGGTAACAATCAGCCCCAGCATTTT
TRBJ1-5 | TRBV7-9 | NA | NA | CASSLARGDNSNQPQHF | TGTGCCAGCAGCTTAGCACGGGGTGATAATAGCAATCAGCCCCAGCATTTT
TRBJ1-1 | TRBV6-5 | NA | NA | CASSYVGDTEAFF | TGTGCCAGCAGTTACGTAGGTGACACTGAAGCTTTCTTT
TRBJ2-3 | TRBV5-4 | NA | NA | CASSFGGDADTQYF | TGTGCCAGCAGCTTTGGCGGGGACGCAGATACGCAGTATTTT
TRBJ2-3 | TRBV7-2 | NA | NA | CASSASRDTQYF | TGTGCCAGCAGCGCGAGTAGGGATACGCAGTATTTT
TRBJ1-2 | TRBV6-6 | NA | NA | CASSYGAEVPGGYTF | TGTGCCAGCAGTTACGGGGCAGAGGTGCCTGGTGGCTACACCTTC
TRBJ1-2 | TRBV7-8 | NA | NA | CASTAGYRSNYGYTF | TGTGCCAGCACCGCTGGGTACAGATCTAACTATGGCTACACCTTC
TRBJ1-1 | TRBV6-5 | NA | NA | CASSYLGRNTEAFF | TGTGCCAGCAGTTACCTCGGACGGAACACTGAAGCTTTCTTT
TRBJ1-2 | TRBV6-6 | NA | NA | CASSYLRGQNSQGYTF | TGTGCCAGCAGTTACTTAAGAGGACAGAATTCCCAAGGCTACACCTTC
TRBJ1-5 | TRBV18 | few | NA | CASSPLSSRDQPQHF | TGTGCCAGCTCACCACTGTCGTCCCGCGATCAGCCCCAGCATTTT
TRBJ1-4 | TRBV7-2 | NA | NA | CASSSGTFPEKLFF | TGTGCCAGCAGCTCCGGGACATTTCCTGAAAAACTGTTTTTT
TRBJ2-5 | TRBV10-1 | NA | TRBD1 | CASSESLSKTGGETQYF | TGCGCCAGCAGTGAGTCGTTGAGTAAAACAGGGGGGGAGACCCAGTACTTC
TRBJ1-1 | TRBV2 | NA | NA | CASSVRMNTEAFF | TGTGCCAGCTCAGTACGCATGAACACTGAAGCTTTCTTT
TRBJ2-7 | TRBV5-1 | once | NA | CASRPTGKREQYF | TGCGCCAGCAGACCAACAGGGAAACGCGAGCAGTACTTC
TRBJ1-1 | TRBV29-1 | few | NA | CSVDSIITEAFF | TGCAGCGTTGATTCGATTATCACTGAAGCTTTCTTT
TRBJ1-1 | TRBV5-1 | NA | NA | CASSTEGGTEAFF | TGCGCCAGCAGCACAGAGGGGGGCACTGAAGCTTTCTTT
TRBJ1-1 | TRBV2 | NA | NA | CASRLQGNTEAFF | TGTGCCAGCAGGCTACAGGGTAACACTGAAGCTTTCTTT
TRBJ2-3 | TRBV14 | NA | NA | CASSPETKPDTQYF | TGTGCCAGCAGCCCAGAGACTAAGCCAGATACGCAGTATTTT
TRBJ2-5 | TRBV10-3 | NA | NA | CATAGTAEETQYF | TGTGCCACGGCGGGGACGGCGGAAGAGACCCAGTACTTC
TRBJ1-5 | TRBV6-1 | NA | NA | CASKRGVDQPQHF | TGTGCCAGCAAGAGGGGGGTCGACCAGCCCCAGCATTTT
TRBJ1-1 | TRBV6-1 | many | TRBD1 | CASSVGGYGTEAFF | TGTGCCAGCAGCGTAGGGGGCTACGGCACTGAAGCTTTCTTT
TRBJ2-2 | TRBV6-5 | NA | NA | CASSYGSITGELFF | TGTGCCAGCAGTTACGGTAGCATCACCGGGGAGCTGTTTTTT
TRBJ2-7 | TRBV6-4 | NA | TRBD1 | CTGTVSYEQYF | TGCACCGGGACAGTCTCCTACGAGCAGTACTTC
TRBJ1-2 | TRBV29-1 | NA | NA | CSVMGGIGYGYTF | TGCAGCGTTATGGGGGGAATAGGCTATGGCTACACCTTC
TRBJ2-3 | TRBV4-2 | NA | TRBD2 | CASSQDHHGGAEADTQYF | TGTGCCAGCAGCCAAGACCACCACGGGGGGGCAGAGGCAGATACGCAGTATTTT
TRBJ2-7 | TRBV30 | NA | TRBD1 | CAWSVRTGSYEQYF | TGTGCCTGGAGTGTAAGGACAGGATCCTACGAGCAGTACTTC
TRBJ2-5 | TRBV11-2 | NA | NA | CASSRLRGPQETQYF | TGTGCCAGCAGCCGCCTCAGGGGCCCCCAAGAGACCCAGTACTTC
TRBJ2-7 | TRBV29-1 | NA | TRBD1 | CRWKPGQGGTYEQYF | TGCAGGTGGAAACCGGGACAGGGGGGGACCTACGAGCAGTACTTC
TRBJ2-1 | TRBV19 | NA | TRBD2 | CASSIDLAGAAYNEQFF | TGTGCCAGTAGTATAGATCTAGCGGGGGCCGCGTACAATGAGCAGTTCTTC
TRBJ2-5 | TRBV11-3 | NA | NA | CASSFGGDLQETQYF | TGTGCCAGCAGCTTTGGAGGGGACCTCCAAGAGACCCAGTACTTC
TRBJ2-7 | TRBV7-2 | once | TRBD1 | CASSFDRDYEQYF | TGTGCCAGCAGCTTTGACAGGGACTACGAGCAGTACTTC
TRBJ2-3 | TRBV9 | NA | NA | CASSVARKGTDTQYF | TGTGCCAGCAGCGTAGCGCGCAAGGGGACAGATACGCAGTATTTT
TRBJ2-1 | TRBV5-1 | NA | TRBD1 | CASSLEPGQGQYEQFF | TGCGCCAGCAGCCTCGAACCGGGACAGGGCCAGTATGAGCAGTTCTTC